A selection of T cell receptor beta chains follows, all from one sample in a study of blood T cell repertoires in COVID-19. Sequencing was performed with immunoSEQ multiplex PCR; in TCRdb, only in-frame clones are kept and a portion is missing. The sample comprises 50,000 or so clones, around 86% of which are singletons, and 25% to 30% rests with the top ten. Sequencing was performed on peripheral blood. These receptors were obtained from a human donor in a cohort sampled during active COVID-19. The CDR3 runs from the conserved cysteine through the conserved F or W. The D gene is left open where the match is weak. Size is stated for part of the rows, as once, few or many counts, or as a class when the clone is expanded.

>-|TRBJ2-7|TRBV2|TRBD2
CASSRMTSGGAGEQYF
TGTGCCAGCAGTCGGATGACTAGCGGGGGGGCCGGCGAGCAGTACTTC
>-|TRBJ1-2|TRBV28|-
CASSSRQGLGYTF
TGTGCCAGCAGTTCAAGGCAGGGGTTGGGCTACACCTTC
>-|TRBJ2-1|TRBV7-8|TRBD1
CASSLVGQTREQFF
TGTGCCAGCAGCTTAGTGGGACAGACACGGGAGCAGTTCTTC
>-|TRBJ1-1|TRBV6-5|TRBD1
CASTVGQGYTEAFF
TGTGCCAGCACCGTAGGACAGGGGTACACTGAAGCTTTCTTT
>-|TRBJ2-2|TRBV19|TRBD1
CASSKGQRYFAGELFF
TGTGCCAGTAGTAAGGGACAGCGGTACTTCGCGGGGGAGCTGTTTTTT
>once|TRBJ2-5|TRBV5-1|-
CASSQNGGLETQYF
TGCGCCAGCAGTCAAAACGGGGGGCTGGAGACCCAGTACTTC
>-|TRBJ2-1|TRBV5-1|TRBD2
CASSVSGGDNEQFF
TGCGCCAGCAGCGTTAGCGGGGGGGACAATGAGCAGTTCTTC
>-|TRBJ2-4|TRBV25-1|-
CASSDLGLLGIWYF
TGTGCCAGCAGTGACCTCGGACTTCTAGGTATATGGTACTTC
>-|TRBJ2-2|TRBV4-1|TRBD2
CASSQDRGQTPSGRAGELFF
TGCGCCAGCAGCCAAGATAGGGGCCAAACGCCTAGCGGGAGGGCCGGGGAGCTGTTTTTT
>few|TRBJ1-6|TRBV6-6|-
CASSYSRTIVNSPLHF
TGTGCCAGCAGTTACTCGAGGACAATCGTAAATTCACCCCTCCACTTT
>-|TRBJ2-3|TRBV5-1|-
CASSLDTGSTDTQYF
TGCGCCAGCAGCTTGGACACAGGGAGCACAGATACGCAGTATTTT
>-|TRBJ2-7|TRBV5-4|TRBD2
CASSLPGLAGYEQYF
TGTGCCAGCAGTCTTCCGGGACTAGCGGGGTACGAGCAGTACTTC
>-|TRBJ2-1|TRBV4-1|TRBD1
CASSQDGTGYNEQFF
TGCGCCAGCAGCCAAGATGGGACAGGCTACAATGAGCAGTTCTTC
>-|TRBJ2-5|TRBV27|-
CASSPWAQETQYF
TGTGCCAGCAGCCCCTGGGCCCAGGAGACCCAGTACTTC
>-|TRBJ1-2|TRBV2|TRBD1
CASLQGTPGGYTF
TGTGCCAGCCTACAGGGGACCCCAGGAGGCTACACCTTC
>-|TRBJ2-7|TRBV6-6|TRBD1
CASSPLFAGQGRYEQYF
TGTGCCAGCAGTCCCCTCTTTGCGGGACAGGGAAGATACGAGCAGTACTTC
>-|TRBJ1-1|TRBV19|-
CASSILANTEAFF
TGTGCCAGTAGTATTTTGGCAAACACTGAAGCTTTCTTT
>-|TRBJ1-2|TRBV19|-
CASTLTLRYGYTF
TGTGCCAGTACCCTTACTCTCCGATATGGCTACACCTTC
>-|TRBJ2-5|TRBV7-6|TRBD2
CASSSGQGLAIETQYF
TGTGCCAGCAGCTCGGGCCAGGGACTAGCGATAGAGACCCAGTACTTC
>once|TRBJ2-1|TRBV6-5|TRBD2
CASSYGWEGQNEQFF
TGTGCCAGCAGTTACGGGTGGGAGGGGCAGAATGAGCAGTTCTTC
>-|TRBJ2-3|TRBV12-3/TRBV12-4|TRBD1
CASRGDSHTQYF
TGTGCCAGCAGGGGGGACAGTCATACGCAGTATTTT
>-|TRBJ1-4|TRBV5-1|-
CASSPFGGEKLFF
TGCGCCAGCAGCCCGTTCGGGGGGGAAAAACTGTTTTTT
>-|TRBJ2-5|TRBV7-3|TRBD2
CASSLGLAGAAETQYF
TGTGCCAGCAGCTTAGGTCTAGCGGGGGCCGCAGAGACCCAGTACTTC
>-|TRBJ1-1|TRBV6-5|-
CAIKRAGGARTEAFF
TGTGCCATAAAGCGCGCTGGGGGGGCTCGAACTGAAGCTTTCTTT
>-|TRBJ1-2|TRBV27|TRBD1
CASSHYMIGTGPNYGYTF
TGTGCCAGCAGCCACTATATGATAGGGACAGGCCCTAACTATGGCTACACCTTC
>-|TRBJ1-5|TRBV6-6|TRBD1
CASSRGQGSQPQHF
TGTGCCAGCAGTCGTGGACAGGGAAGCCAGCCCCAGCATTTT
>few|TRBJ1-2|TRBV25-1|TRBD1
CASSDLGQGELLGYTF
TGTGCCAGCAGTGACCTGGGACAGGGGGAATTGCTGGGCTACACCTTC
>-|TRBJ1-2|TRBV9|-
CASSVGRGNYGYTF
TGTGCCAGCAGCGTAGGTCGAGGAAACTATGGCTACACCTTC
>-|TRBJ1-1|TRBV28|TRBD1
CASSSAGTGEIEAFF
TGTGCCAGCAGTTCGGCCGGGACAGGGGAGATTGAAGCTTTCTTT
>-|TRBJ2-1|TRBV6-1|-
CASSEHLKAYNEQFF
TGTGCCAGCAGTGAACACCTAAAAGCTTACAATGAGCAGTTCTTC
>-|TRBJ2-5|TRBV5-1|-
CASSLWRETQYF
TGCGCCAGCAGCTTGTGGCGGGAGACCCAGTACTTC
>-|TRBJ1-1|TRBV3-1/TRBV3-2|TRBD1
CASSHRQGMNTEAFF
TGTGCCAGCAGCCACCGACAGGGTATGAACACTGAAGCTTTCTTT
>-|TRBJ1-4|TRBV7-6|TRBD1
CASSLSVGQGNEKLFF
TGTGCCAGCAGCTTAAGTGTAGGACAGGGAAATGAAAAACTGTTTTTT
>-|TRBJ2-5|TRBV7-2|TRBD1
CASSSRTGSETQYF
TGTGCCAGCAGCTCGCGGACAGGGTCCGAGACCCAGTACTTC
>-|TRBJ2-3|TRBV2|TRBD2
CASTPLSGSTDTQYF
TGTGCCAGCACCCCCCTTAGCGGGAGCACAGATACGCAGTATTTT
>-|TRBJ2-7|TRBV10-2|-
CASRKVGRETGLYEQYF
TGCGCCAGCAGGAAGGTAGGTCGGGAGACGGGGTTGTACGAGCAGTACTTC
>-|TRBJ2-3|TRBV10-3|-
CAISESPDTQYF
TGTGCCATCAGTGAGTCCCCGGATACGCAGTATTTT
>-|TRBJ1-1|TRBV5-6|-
CASSLTQLNTEAFF
TGTGCCAGCAGCTTGACCCAACTAAACACTGAAGCTTTCTTT
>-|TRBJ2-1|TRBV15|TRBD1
CATSLNGQGDYNEQFF
TGTGCCACCAGCCTTAATGGACAGGGGGATTACAATGAGCAGTTCTTC
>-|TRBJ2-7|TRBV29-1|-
CSARTADEQYF
TGCAGCGCCCGAACGGCGGACGAGCAGTACTTC
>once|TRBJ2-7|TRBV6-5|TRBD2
CATNPQREVSEQYF
TGTGCCACCAACCCCCAGCGGGAGGTGAGCGAGCAGTACTTC
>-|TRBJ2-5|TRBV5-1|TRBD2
CASRTSGAYQETQYF
TGCGCCAGCAGAACTAGCGGGGCGTACCAAGAGACCCAGTACTTC
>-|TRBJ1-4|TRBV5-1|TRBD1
CASSYRTGRGEKLFF
TGCGCCAGCAGCTACCGGACAGGGAGGGGTGAAAAACTGTTTTTT
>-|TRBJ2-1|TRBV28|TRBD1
CASSLARGLISGNEQFF
TGTGCCAGCAGTTTGGCCAGGGGGCTAATCTCCGGCAATGAGCAGTTCTTC